Listed below are T cell receptor beta chains from one sample, sequenced in a study of tumor and adjacent non-tumor tissue in lung cancer. TCRdb itself ran the multiplex PCR reads through MiXCR, one entry per CDR3 protein. The profile shows 60,000 to 95,000 distinct CDR3 sequences, around four fifths of them singletons. The sample was lung tumor tissue. These receptors were obtained from a woman aged 45-65 years with non-small cell lung cancer. The CDR3 runs from the conserved cysteine through the conserved F or W. The order of the fields is clone size, J gene, D gene, V gene, CDR3 DNA, CDR3 protein. A D gene is named only where the DNA matches it firmly. A row's size may be missing; if present it is once, few, many or a size class.

>NA|TRBJ2-7|NA|TRBV6-5
TGTGCTGGCACTCCCGGACAGAGAAGTTACGAGCAGTACTTC
CAGTPGQRSYEQYF
>NA|TRBJ2-1|TRBD2|TRBV6-5
TGTGCCAGCAAAACGGAGCAATATAGCGGGGACAATGAGCAGTTCTTC
CASKTEQYSGDNEQFF
>once|TRBJ2-7|NA|TRBV5-5
TGTGCCAGAAACCTAGGTACCTACGAGCAGTATTTC
CARNLGTYEQYF
>NA|TRBJ2-5|NA|TRBV24-1
TGTGCCACCAGTGATTGGCGGGTAGGCGGAGGAACCCAGTACTTC
CATSDWRVGGGTQYF
>NA|TRBJ1-5|NA|TRBV4-1
TGCGCCAGCAGCCAAGCACCTTCGAGGACAGTGGACATTCAGCCCCAGCATTTT
CASSQAPSRTVDIQPQHF
>NA|TRBJ2-1|TRBD2|TRBV11-2
TGTGCCAGCAGCCCCCGGACTAGCGGCGTGGGCGGGCAGTTCTTC
CASSPRTSGVGGQFF
>NA|TRBJ1-5|NA|TRBV20-1
TGCAGTGCTCGGGATGTGTATAGCAAACAGCCCCAGCATTTT
CSARDVYSKQPQHF
>medium-sized|TRBJ2-1|NA|TRBV6-1
TGTGCCAGCAGTGAAGGGGAAGAGGGAGATGAGCAGTTCTTC
CASSEGEEGDEQFF
>NA|TRBJ2-7|TRBD1|TRBV20-1
TGCAGTCATTTAAAAGGACAGGGCGAGCAGTACTTC
CSHLKGQGEQYF
>NA|TRBJ2-5|NA|TRBV11-2
TGTGACGGCAGCCCGAGCATCAAGGAGACCCAGTACTTC
CDGSPSIKETQYF
>NA|TRBJ2-7|TRBD1|TRBV29-1
TGCAGCGTTCTACAGGGGGACGAGCAGTACTTC
CSVLQGDEQYF
>NA|TRBJ2-2|TRBD1|TRBV11-1
TGTGCCAACAGCTCTTACGGGACAGGGCACGAGGAGCTTTTTTTT
CANSSYGTGHEELFF
>once|TRBJ1-5|NA|TRBV30
TGTGCCTGGAGCCTAGAGGGGACGTGGCAACCCCATCATTTT
CAWSLEGTWQPHHF
>NA|TRBJ2-3|NA|TRBV6-5
TGTGCCAGCACCGTCTCCAGGTGGCGCGCAGATACGCAGTATTTT
CASTVSRWRADTQYF
>NA|TRBJ2-2|TRBD2|TRBV11-3
TGTGCCAGCAGCTTAGATGGCGGGGGTGACGCCGGGGAGCTGTTTTTT
CASSLDGGGDAGELFF
>NA|TRBJ1-4|NA|TRBV5-6
TGTGCCAGCACCACCGGGAGGTTGGATGAAAAACTGTTTTTC
CASTTGRLDEKLFF
>once|TRBJ1-4|TRBD1|TRBV29-1
TGTAGCGTTCAGCTCCTCGCGGACAGGGGACGGGAAAAACTGTTTTTT
CSVQLLADRGREKLFF
>many|TRBJ2-1|NA|TRBV20-1
TGCAGTCCTTCGGGCCTAGCCGGTAATGAGCAGTTCTTC
CSPSGLAGNEQFF
>many|TRBJ1-6|NA|TRBV12-3/TRBV12-4
TGTGCCAGCAGGACAAACCATAATTCACCCCTCCACTTT
CASRTNHNSPLHF
>NA|TRBJ2-4|NA|TRBV6-6
TGTGCCAGCAGTCCCAGGGAGGGGGAGTTTAGAAACATTCAGTACTTC
CASSPREGEFRNIQYF
>NA|TRBJ1-1|NA|TRBV6-5
TGTGCCAGGAGCTTGTCAGGGTGGCGTACTGAAGCTTTCTTT
CARSLSGWRTEAFF